These 7 T cell receptor beta chains were all obtained from the same sample, sequenced in a study of identical twins. TCRdb re-analysed the 5' RACE reads in MiXCR, keeping a single row per CDR3 protein. The profile covers approximately 240,000 distinct CDR3 sequences, with about an eighth appearing a single time and 7% to 9.5% taken by the ten largest. The sample was memory (CD45RO+) T cells sorted from blood. The receptors originated from a woman in her late teens or twenties in good health.

This clonotype was counted between two and nine times. The chain has TRBV20-1 and TRBJ1-1; 8 bases are shared with TRBD1. V dropped 3 bases and J dropped 11; count of bases not matched to a gene: 8. The CDR3 loop spans 12 amino acids. CDR1 and CDR2 (germline): DFQATT, SNEGSKA (reference sequence). DNA of the CDR3: TGCAGTGCTAGTACAAGGACAGGGCTTGCTTTCTTT. It codes for CSASTRTGLAFF.

The chain joins TRBV7-9 to TRBJ2-7; 13 bases agree with TRBD2. Germline CDR1 reads SEHNR; CDR2 reads FQNEAQ (reference sequence). V dropped 5 bases and J dropped 6; count of bases not matched to a gene: 7. The CDR3 contains 15 residues. DNA of the CDR3: TGTGCCAGCAGCCCCCGTCGACTAGCGGGAGGCGAGCAGTACTTC. Residues: CASSPRRLAGGEQYF. Complete variable domain (other parts from reference TRBV7-9 and TRBJ2-7): DTGVSQNPRHKITKRGQNVTFRCDPISEHNRLYWYRQTLGQGPEFLTYFQNEAQLEKSRLLSDRFSAERPKGSFSTLEIQRTEQGDSAMYLCASSPRRLAGGEQYFGPGTRLTVT.

This clonotype has at least ten counts. The gene calls are TRBV12-3 or TRBV12-4 and TRBJ1-2; perhaps TRBD1 as D (5 bases). The CDR3 is made up of 14 amino acids. V was pared by 7 bases and J by 3 bases, with 15 bases between. CDR3: CASTLWGRDYGYTF. CDR3 bases: TGTGCCAGCACTCTTTGGGGCCGGGACTATGGCTACACCTTC.

The gene calls are TRBV20-1 and TRBJ2-1; D may be TRBD1 or TRBD2 (5 bases each). V lost 5 bases, J lost 6 bases, and 8 bases lay in between. The germline V gene has CDR1 DFQATT and CDR2 SNEGSKA (reference sequence). The CDR3 spans 11 residues. The CDR3 coding sequence is TGCAGTGCTGCCGGGACCAATGAGCAGTTCTTC. Translating it yields CSAAGTNEQFF.

This clonotype turned up a few times. The chain couples TRBV7-9 to TRBJ1-4, with unresolved D. V was shortened by 3 bases and J by 6 bases, with 8 bases between the two germline ends. This CDR3 is 13 amino acids long. Germline V lookup: CDR1 SEHNR, CDR2 FQNEAQ (reference sequence). CDR3 DNA sequence: TGTGCCAGCAGCTTGAATCAGGATGAAAAACTGTTTTTT. This encodes CASSLNQDEKLFF.

The chain recombines TRBV6-1 with TRBJ2-7; TRBD2 aligns across 9 bases. Looked up from germline, CDR1 is MNHNS and CDR2 is SASEGT. This CDR3 is 15 amino acids long. J gave up 8 bases and V 10 bases, and 18 bases lay outside the gene matches. CDR3 amino acids: CANIAGETIRCQQYF. The CDR3 bases are TGTGCCAACATAGCGGGGGAAACCATACGATGTCAGCAGTACTTC.

This clonotype has only a few counts. CDR3 DNA: TGTGCCAGCAGTCAATTTATGAACACTGAAGCTTTCTTT. The encoded protein is CASSQFMNTEAFF. The chain employs TRBV12-3 or TRBV12-4 and TRBJ1-1; D unclear. The CDR3 totals 13 residues. V dropped 5 bases and J dropped 0 bases, with 7 bases sitting between them.